The present T cell receptor (beta chain) was sequenced within a study of T-cell memory formation after mild COVID-19. The V gene's germline CDR1 is SGDLS and CDR2 YYNGEE. V dropped 0 bases and J dropped 1 base, with 10 bases sitting between them. The CDR3 loop spans 15 amino acids. TCRdb re-analysed the 5' RACE reads in MiXCR, keeping a single row per CDR3 protein. The repertoire holds approximately 570,000 distinct CDR3 sequences, with about a sixth as singletons. The source is an adult woman who had mild COVID-19 (a few samples of this study predate the infection). Cell type and time point are not known. The specimen was PBMCs or a T cell subset sorted from them (not recorded which). The V call is TRBV9, the J call TRBJ1-1, with D unclear. The CDR3 bases are TGTGCCAGCAGCGTAGATGGATCGGGGAACACTGAAGCTTTCTTT. Translating gives CASSVDGSGNTEAFF.